This T cell receptor beta chain was documented in a study of naive and memory T cell subsets (dated by TCRdb to between 2016 and 2019). About the investigation overall: The study applied an open-source, UMI-based TCR alpha and beta sequencing pipeline to sorted naive and memory peripheral blood T cell subsets. RNA was DNase-treated and reverse transcribed with TCR constant-region primers, mostly using SuperScript III. The functional CMV T cell responses agreed completely with IgG serology results.

The method was UMI-ligation and nested PCR. An equimolar mix of two oligonucleotides covering both TRBC1 and TRBC2 was used as the beta constant-region primer. The ligated cDNA went through four rounds of PCR with nested alpha and beta constant-region primers together with the SP2 primer. A single-stranded oligonucleotide bearing the SP2 primer plus a 12-nucleotide UMI was ligated onto the 3' end of the cDNA by T4 RNA ligase 1. The ligation reaction was kept at 16 degrees C for 20-24 hours. PCR2 was usually performed as a SYBR Green qPCR and halted at a preset threshold so that over-amplification would not occur. Agencourt AMPure XP magnetic beads were used for all purifications after the first. Libraries were quantified by Qubit and checked on a TapeStation, where a main peak was expected near 650 bp. Sequencing of the pooled libraries was done on an Illumina MiSeq using v2 2x251 paired-end kits, which typically yielded roughly 0.95-2.2 million reads per sample. Each sample's library went into the pool at approximately 4.3 nM, and roughly 4.5-7.5% PhiX was added to help with cluster recognition. The original pipeline was this. V and J genes were assigned to Demultiplexor-processed FASTQ reads by Decombinator through tag matching, with a single base-pair mismatch being allowed. Collapsinator used UMIs to correct both sequencing errors and frequency errors arising from PCR heterogeneity. CDR3Translator translated TCRs and extracted CDR3s from the conserved cysteine to the FGXG phenylalanine, flagging non-productive sequences. Repertoires were subsampled to equal numbers of UMI-defined TCRs before Gini, Shannon entropy and inverse Simpson indices were calculated. Clonotype abundance distributions were fitted to a power law by maximum likelihood within the linear range. Similar UMI counts, unique TCR numbers and clonal distributions were obtained with the pipeline and with MIGEC on one naive CD8 sample. In one analysis, naive TCRs also found in any memory subset of the same donor were removed from the naive repertoire. The repertoires were searched for some 7,300 CMV-associated CDR3 sequences that had been compiled from VDJdb and a published dataset. TCRdb handled the public reads itself, with Q25 trimming in fastp and clone calling in MiXCR, and kept productive beta chains. For every CDR3 protein sequence, its rows merge into one entry that carries the most common genes and DNA. None of the V and J calls come from the authors' own analysis; TCRdb made them. This sample lists more than 120,000 distinct CDR3 sequences; about 20% were detected once. The top ten clones comprise approximately 0.63% of the sample.

The germline ends are 14 bases apart after V is trimmed by 8 bases and J by 3 bases. The CDR3 spans 14 residues, from the cysteine through the phenylalanine. This entry keeps only the CDR3 DNA: 42 bases, framed from base 1. The germline V gene (reference sequence) specifies MNHEY as CDR1 and SMNVEV as CDR2. General study outcomes and caveats: RNA-based TCR counts may be influenced by expression changes linked to T cell activation and differentiation. Each clonotype was defined as a single alpha or beta chain sequence rather than as a paired alpha/beta receptor. In both CD4 and CD8 cells, going from naive through CM, EM and EMRA, the Gini index went up while Shannon and inverse Simpson diversity went down. After error correction, over 95% of naive TCR sequences appeared only once, giving much steeper abundance distributions than memory subsets. A power law was followed by TCR abundance, with an exponent that differed between naive and memory subsets but was consistent across the three individuals. Naive repertoires, especially CD8, contained a few larger clonotypes, possibly memory cells re-expressing CD45RA. The repertoire findings for the naive and memory subsets could not be validated against a ground truth because none was available.

Separate amplification of TCR alpha and beta chain libraries was performed from the second PCR step onward. Donor CMV status was determined by IFNgamma production from CD4+ T cells after overnight stimulation of fresh PBMCs with CMV viral lysate. CD4 T cells were positively selected using Miltenyi beads, after which CD8 T cells were positively selected from the CD4-negative fraction. Cells were stained for CD3, CD4, CD8, CD45RA, CD27 and a live/dead dye and were sorted on a BD Aria II into four subsets based on CD45RA and CD27. Blood came from a few healthy volunteers, each fractionated into CD4 and CD8 T cells and then into four differentiation subsets. Approximately 120 ml of peripheral blood was taken from each donor, and PBMC were separated by density-gradient centrifugation on Ficoll-Paque PLUS. Sorted cells were lysed in RLT buffer, after which RNA was extracted using a Qiagen RNeasy kit and stored at -80 degrees C.

This clonotype has a handful of counts. Its antigen is still unknown. Nothing much larger sits one base from this clone, and base qualities are not available. This receptor was obtained from a human donor in good health. The specimen sequenced was naive CD8+ T cells from blood. The cell subset or site label on this specimen signifies: naive T cells, CD45RA high CD27+. The chain employs TRBV27 and TRBJ1-5, and perhaps TRBD1 as D gene, on 6 matching bases. DNA sequence: TGTGCCAGCGAGAGACAGGTGACCAATCAGCCCCAGCATTTT. Its product reads: CASERQVTNQPQHF.